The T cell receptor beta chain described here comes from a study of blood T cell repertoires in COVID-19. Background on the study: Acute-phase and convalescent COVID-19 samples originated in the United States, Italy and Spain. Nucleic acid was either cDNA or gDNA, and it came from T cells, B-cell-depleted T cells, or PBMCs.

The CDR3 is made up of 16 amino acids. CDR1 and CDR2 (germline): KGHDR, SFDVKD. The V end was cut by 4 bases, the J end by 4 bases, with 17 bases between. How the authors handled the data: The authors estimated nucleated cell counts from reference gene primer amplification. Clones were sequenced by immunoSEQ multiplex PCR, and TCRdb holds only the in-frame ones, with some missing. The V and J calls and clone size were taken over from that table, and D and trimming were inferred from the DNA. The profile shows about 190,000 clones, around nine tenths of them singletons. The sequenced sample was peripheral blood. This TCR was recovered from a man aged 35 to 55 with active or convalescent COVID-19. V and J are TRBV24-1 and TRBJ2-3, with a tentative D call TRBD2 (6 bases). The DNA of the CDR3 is TGTGCCACCAGTGACCCGTTTGGAGGGTCCCCAGATACGCAGTATTTT. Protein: CATSDPFGGSPDTQYF.